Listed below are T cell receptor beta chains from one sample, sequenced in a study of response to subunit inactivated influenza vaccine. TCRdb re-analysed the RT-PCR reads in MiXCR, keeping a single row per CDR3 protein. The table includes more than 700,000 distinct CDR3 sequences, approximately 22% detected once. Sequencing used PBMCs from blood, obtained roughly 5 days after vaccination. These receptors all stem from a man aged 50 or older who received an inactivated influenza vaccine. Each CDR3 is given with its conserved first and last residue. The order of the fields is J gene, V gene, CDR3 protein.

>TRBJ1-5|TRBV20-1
CSADPGGRRPQHF
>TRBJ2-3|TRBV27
CASSTRLARTDTQYF
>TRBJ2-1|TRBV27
CASTSGESLYNEQFF
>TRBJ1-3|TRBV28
CASSRWSNTIYF
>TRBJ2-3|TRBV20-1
CSAAPGSTGGDTDTQYF
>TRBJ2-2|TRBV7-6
CASSLGTGGSGELFF
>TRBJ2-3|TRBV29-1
CSAGGVSGTATDTQYF
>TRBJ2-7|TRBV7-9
CASSLERGSMGYEQYF
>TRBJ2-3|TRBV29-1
CSVAITDRGVGTDTQYF
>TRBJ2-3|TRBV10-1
CASSDGGGTTDTQYF
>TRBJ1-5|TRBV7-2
CASSLAGNGNNQPQHF
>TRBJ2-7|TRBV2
CASSIPGTGASYEQYF
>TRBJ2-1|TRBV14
CASSQSGTQAYNEQFF
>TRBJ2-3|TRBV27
CASSFGQGFPDTQYF
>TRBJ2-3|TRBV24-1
CATSVAGHTDTQYF
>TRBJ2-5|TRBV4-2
CASSQGHTQETQYF
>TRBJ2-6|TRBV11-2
CASSLDGYLSGANVLTF
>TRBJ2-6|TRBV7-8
CASSRTTGTGANVLTF
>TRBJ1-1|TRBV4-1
CASSQARGVNTEAFF
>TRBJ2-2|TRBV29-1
CSVENRNYAGELFF
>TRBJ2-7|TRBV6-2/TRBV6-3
CASSYPRGQLSYEQYF
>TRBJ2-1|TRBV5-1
CASSFGVGSYNEQFF
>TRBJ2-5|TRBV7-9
CASSPVGQSQETQYF
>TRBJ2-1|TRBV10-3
CAMRLAPYNEQFF